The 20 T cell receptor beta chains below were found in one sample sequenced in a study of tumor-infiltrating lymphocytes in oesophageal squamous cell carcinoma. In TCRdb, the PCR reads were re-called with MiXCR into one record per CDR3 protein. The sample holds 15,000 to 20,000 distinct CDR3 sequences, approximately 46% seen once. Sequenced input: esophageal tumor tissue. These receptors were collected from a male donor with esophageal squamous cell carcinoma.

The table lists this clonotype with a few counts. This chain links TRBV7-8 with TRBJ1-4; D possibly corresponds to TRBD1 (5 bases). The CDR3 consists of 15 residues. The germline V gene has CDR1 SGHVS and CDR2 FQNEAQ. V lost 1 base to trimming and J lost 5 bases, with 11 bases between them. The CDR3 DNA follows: TGTGCCAGCAGCTTAGTGGAGGGGTGGAATGAAAAACTGTTTTTT. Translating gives CASSLVEGWNEKLFF.

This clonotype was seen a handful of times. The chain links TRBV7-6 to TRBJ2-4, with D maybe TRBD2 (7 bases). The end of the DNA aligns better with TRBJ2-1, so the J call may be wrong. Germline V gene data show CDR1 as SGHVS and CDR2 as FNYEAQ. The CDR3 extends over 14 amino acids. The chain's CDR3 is CASSHRGRANEQFF. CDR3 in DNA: TGTGCCAGCAGCCATAGGGGGAGGGCCAATGAGCAGTTCTTC.

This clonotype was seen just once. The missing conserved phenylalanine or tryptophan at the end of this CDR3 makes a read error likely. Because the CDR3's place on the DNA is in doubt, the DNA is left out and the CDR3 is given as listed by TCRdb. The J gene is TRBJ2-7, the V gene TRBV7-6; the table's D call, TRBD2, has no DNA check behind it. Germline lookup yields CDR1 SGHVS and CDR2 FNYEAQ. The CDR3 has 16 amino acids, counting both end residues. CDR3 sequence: CASRKTSAQETQYFGS.

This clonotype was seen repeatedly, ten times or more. The CDR3 sequence: CASSAGTSGSPDTQYF. The CDR3 DNA reads as TGTGCCAGCAGCGCCGGGACTAGCGGGAGTCCAGATACGCAGTATTTT. The chain employs TRBV11-1 and TRBJ2-3, with TRBD2 matching over 14 bases. In germline, CDR1 is SGHAT, CDR2 FQDESV (reference sequence). This CDR3 has 16 residues. J was trimmed by 4 bases and V by 5 bases; bases with no gene match: 5.

CDR3 DNA sequence: TGTGCCAGCAGCGGGAAAGGCGGGCCCTACGAGCAGTACTTC. This codes for CASSGKGGPYEQYF. This sequence joins TRBV7-6 and TRBJ2-7; a weak D match, TRBD2 (5 bases). The germline V gene has CDR1 SGHVS and CDR2 FNYEAQ. The CDR3 has 14 residues. V was cut by 5 bases and J by 2 bases, with 13 bases left in between.

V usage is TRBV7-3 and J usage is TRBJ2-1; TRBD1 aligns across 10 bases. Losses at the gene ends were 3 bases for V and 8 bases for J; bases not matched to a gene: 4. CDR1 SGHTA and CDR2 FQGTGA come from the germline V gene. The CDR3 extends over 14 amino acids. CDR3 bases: TGTGCCAGCAGCTTGGGACAGGGGCCCCATGAGCAGTTCTTC. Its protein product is CASSLGQGPHEQFF.

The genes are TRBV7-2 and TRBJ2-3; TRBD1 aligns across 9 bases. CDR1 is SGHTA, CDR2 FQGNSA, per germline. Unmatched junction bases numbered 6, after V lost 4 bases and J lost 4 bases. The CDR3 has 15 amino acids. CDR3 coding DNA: TGTGCCAGCAGCTCCTCACAGGGGGCGGCAGATACGCAGTATTTT. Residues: CASSSSQGAADTQYF.

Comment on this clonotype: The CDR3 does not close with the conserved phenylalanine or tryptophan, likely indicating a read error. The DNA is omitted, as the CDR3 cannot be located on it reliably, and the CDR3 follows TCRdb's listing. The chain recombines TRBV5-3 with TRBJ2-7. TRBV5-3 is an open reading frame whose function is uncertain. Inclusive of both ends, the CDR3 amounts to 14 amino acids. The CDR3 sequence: CASSLQTAYYTFGS.

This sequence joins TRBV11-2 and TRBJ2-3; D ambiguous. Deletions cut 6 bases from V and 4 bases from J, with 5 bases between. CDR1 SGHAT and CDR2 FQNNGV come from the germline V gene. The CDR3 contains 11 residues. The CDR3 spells CASRYSDTQYF. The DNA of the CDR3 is TGTGCCAGCAGATATTCAGATACGCAGTATTTT.

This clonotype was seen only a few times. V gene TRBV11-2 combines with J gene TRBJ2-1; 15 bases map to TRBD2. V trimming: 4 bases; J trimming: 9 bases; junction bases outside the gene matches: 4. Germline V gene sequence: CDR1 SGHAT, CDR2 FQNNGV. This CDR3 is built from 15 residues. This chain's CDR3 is CASSSGTSGRFEQFF. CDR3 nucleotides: TGTGCCAGCAGCTCCGGGACTAGCGGGAGGTTTGAGCAGTTCTTC. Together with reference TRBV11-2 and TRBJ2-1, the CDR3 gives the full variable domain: EAGVAQSPRYKIIEKRQSVAFWCNPISGHATLYWYQQILGQGPKLLIQFQNNGVVDDSQLPKDRFSAERLKGVDSTLKIQPAKLEDSAVYLCASSSGTSGRFEQFFGPGTRLTVL.

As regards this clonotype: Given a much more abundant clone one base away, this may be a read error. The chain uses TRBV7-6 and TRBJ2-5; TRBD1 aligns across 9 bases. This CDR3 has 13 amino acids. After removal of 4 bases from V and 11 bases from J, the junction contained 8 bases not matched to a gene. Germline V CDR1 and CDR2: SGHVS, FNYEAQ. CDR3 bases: TGTGCCAGCAGCTGGGACAGGGAAAGTGAGCAGTACTTC. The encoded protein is CASSWDRESEQYF.

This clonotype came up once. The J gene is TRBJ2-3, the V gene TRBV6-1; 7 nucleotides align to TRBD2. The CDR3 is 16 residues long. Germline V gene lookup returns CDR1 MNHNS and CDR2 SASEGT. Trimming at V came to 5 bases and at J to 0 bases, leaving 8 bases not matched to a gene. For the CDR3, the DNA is TGTGCCAGCAGTATTGGACTGGGGGGGAGCACAGATACGCAGTATTTT. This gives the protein CASSIGLGGSTDTQYF.

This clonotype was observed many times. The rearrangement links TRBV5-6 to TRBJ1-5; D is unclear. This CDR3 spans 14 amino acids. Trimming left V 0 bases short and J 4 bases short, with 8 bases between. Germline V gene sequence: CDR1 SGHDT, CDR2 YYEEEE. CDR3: CASSLVGINQPQHF. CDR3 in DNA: TGTGCCAGCAGCTTGGTGGGGATTAATCAGCCCCAGCATTTT.

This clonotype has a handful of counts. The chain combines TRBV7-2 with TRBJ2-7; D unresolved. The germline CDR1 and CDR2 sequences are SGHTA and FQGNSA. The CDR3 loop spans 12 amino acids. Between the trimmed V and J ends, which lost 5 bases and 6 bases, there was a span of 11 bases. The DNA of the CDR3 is TGTGCCAGCAGCCCCACACTCTCCGAGCAGTACTTC. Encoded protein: CASSPTLSEQYF.

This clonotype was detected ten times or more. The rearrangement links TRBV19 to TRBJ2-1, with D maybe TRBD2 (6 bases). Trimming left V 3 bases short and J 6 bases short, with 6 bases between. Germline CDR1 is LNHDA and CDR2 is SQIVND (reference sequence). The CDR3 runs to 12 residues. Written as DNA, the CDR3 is TGTGCCAGTAGTATGGGGGGCAATGAGCAGTTCTTC. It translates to CASSMGGNEQFF.

Written as DNA, the CDR3 is TGCGCCAGCAGTAGGGACCCTGCGGATACGCAGTATTTT. This translates into CASSRDPADTQYF. The gene calls are TRBV10-2 and TRBJ2-3, with D possibly called TRBD1 or TRBD2 (5 bases each). Germline V gene sequence: CDR1 WSHSY, CDR2 SAAADI. V lost 5 bases to trimming and J lost 6 bases, with 12 bases between them. The CDR3 sequence is 13 residues long.

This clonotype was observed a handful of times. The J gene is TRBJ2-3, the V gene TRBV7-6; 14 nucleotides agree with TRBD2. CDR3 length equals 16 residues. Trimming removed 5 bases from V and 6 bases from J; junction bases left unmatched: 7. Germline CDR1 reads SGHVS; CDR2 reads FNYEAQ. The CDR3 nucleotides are TGTGCCAGCAGCGAGACTAGCGGGGGGGCAGGGGATACGCAGTATTTT. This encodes CASSETSGGAGDTQYF.

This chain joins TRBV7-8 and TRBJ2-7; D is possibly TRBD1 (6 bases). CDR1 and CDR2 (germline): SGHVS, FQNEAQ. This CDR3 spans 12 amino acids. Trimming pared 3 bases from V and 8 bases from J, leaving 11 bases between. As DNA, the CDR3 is TGTGCCAGCAGCTTGGACAGTCACAAGCAGTACTTC. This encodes CASSLDSHKQYF.

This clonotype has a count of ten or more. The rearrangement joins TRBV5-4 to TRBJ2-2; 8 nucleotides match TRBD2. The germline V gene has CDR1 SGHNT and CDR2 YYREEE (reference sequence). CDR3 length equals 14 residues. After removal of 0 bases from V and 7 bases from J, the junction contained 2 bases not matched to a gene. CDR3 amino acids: CASSLDSGIGELFF. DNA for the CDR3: TGTGCCAGCAGCTTGGATAGCGGGATCGGGGAGCTGTTTTTT.

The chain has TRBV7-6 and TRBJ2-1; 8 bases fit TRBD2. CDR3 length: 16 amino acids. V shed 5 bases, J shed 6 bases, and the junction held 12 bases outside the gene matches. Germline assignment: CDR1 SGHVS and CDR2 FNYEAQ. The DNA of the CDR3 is TGTGCCAGCAGCACAGGTCTGAGCGGGAGCGGCAATGAGCAGTTCTTC. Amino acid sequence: CASSTGLSGSGNEQFF.